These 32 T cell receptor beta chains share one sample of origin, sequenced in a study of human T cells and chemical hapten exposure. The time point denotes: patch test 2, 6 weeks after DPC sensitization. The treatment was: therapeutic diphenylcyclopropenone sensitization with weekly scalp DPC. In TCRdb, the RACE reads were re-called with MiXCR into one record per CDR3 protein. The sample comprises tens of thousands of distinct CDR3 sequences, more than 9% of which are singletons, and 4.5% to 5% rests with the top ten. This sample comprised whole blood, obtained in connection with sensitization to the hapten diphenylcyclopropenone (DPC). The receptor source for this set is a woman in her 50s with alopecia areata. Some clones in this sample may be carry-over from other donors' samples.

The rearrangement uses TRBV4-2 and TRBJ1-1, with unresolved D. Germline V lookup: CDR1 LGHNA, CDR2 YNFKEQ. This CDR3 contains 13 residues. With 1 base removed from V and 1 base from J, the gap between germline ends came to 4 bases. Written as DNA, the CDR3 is TGTGCCAGCAGCCAAGCACGGAACACTGAAGCTTTCTTT. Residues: CASSQARNTEAFF.

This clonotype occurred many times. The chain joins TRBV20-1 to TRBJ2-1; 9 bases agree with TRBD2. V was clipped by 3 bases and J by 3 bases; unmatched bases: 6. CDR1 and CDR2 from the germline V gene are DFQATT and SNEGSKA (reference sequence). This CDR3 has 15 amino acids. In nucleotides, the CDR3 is TGCAGTGCTAGTTGGGGTAGCGGGAGCTACAATGAGCAGTTCTTC. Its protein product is CSASWGSGSYNEQFF.

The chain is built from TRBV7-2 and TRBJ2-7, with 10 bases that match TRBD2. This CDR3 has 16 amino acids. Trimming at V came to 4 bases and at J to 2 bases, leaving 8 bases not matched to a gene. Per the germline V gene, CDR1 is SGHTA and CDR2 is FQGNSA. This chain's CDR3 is CASSSQGLAAAYEQYF. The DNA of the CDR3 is TGTGCCAGCAGCTCACAAGGACTAGCGGCCGCCTACGAGCAGTACTTC.

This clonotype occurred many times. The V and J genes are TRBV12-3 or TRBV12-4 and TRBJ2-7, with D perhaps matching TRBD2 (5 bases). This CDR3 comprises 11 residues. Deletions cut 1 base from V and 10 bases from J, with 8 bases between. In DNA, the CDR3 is TGTGCCAGCAGTTTAGAGAGGGCCCAGTACTTC. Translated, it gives CASSLERAQYF.

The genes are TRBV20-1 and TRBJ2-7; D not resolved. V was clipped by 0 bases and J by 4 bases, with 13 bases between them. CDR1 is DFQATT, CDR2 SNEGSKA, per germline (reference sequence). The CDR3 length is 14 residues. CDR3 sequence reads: CSARDTPSRYEQYF. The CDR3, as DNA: TGCAGTGCTAGAGATACTCCTTCCCGTTACGAGCAGTACTTC.

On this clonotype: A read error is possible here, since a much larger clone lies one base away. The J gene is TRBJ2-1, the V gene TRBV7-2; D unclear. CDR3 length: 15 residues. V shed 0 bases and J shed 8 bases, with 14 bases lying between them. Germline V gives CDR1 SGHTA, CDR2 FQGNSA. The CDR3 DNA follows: TGTGCCAGCAGCTTAGCGCCTTACAGTGCCTATGAGCAGTTCTTC. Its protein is CASSLAPYSAYEQFF.

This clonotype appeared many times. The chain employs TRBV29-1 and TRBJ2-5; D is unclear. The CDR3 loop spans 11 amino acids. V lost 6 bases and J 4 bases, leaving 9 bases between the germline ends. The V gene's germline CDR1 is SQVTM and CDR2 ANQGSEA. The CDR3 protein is CSVAGPETQYF. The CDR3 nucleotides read TGCAGCGTGGCAGGTCCAGAGACCCAGTACTTC.

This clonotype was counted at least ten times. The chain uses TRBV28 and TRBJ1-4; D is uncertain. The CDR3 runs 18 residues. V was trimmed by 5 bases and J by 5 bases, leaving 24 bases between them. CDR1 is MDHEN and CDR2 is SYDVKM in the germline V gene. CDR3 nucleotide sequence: TGTGCCAGCAGTCCCAGGAGTAAGGGTGACCCAAAGAATGAAAAACTGTTTTTT. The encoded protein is CASSPRSKGDPKNEKLFF.

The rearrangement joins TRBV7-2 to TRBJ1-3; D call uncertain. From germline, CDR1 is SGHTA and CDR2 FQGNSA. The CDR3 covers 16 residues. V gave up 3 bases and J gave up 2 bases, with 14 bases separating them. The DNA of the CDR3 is TGTGCCAGCAGCTTTTGGGGTACTGAGGCTGGAAACACCATATATTTT. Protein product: CASSFWGTEAGNTIYF.

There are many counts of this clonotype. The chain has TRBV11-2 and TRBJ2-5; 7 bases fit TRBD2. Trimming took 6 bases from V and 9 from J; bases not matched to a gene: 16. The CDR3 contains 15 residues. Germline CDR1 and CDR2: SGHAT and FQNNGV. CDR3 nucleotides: TGTGCCAGCAGGGCCCGACTAGCAAGGGGTGAAGCCCAGTACTTC. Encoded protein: CASRARLARGEAQYF.

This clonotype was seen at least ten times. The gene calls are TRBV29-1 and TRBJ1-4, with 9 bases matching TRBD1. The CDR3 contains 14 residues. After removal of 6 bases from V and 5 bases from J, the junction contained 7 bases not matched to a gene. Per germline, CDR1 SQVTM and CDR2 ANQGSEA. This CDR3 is CSVKRQGGNEKLFF. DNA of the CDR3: TGCAGCGTCAAGAGACAGGGGGGGAATGAAAAACTGTTTTTT.

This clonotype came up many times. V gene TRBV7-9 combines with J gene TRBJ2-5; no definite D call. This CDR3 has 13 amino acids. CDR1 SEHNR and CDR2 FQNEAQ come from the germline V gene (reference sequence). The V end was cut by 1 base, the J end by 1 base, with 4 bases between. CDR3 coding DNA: TGTGCCAGCAGCTTAGGACTCCAAGAGACCCAGTACTTC. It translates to CASSLGLQETQYF. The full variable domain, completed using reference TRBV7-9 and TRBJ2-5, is DTGVSQNPRHKITKRGQNVTFRCDPISEHNRLYWYRQTLGQGPEFLTYFQNEAQLEKSRLLSDRFSAERPKGSFSTLEIQRTEQGDSAMYLCASSLGLQETQYFGPGTRLLVL.

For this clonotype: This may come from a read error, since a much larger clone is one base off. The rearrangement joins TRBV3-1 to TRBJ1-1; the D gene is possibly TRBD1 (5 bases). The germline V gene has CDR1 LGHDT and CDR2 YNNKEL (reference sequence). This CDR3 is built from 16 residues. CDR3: CASSRDRGLLNTEAYF. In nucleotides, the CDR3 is TGTGCCAGCAGCCGTGACAGAGGCCTTCTGAACACTGAAGCTTACTTT.

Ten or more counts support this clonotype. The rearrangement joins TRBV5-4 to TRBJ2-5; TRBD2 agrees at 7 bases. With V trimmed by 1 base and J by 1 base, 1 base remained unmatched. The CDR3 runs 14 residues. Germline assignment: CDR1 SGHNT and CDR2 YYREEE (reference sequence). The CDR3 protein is CASSLSSGQETQYF. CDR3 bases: TGTGCCAGCAGCTTGTCTAGCGGCCAAGAGACCCAGTACTTC.

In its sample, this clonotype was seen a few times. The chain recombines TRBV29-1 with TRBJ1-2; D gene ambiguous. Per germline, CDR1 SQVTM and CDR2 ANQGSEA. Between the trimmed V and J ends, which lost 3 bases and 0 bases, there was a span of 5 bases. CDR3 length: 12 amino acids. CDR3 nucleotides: TGCAGCGTTGACCCTACTAACTATGGCTACACCTTC. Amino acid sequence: CSVDPTNYGYTF.

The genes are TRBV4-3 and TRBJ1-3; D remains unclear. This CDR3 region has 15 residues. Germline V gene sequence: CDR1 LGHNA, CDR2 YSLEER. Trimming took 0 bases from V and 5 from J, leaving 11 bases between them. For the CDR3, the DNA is TGCGCCAGCAGCCAAGATGCCCCCACTAGAAACACCATATATTTT. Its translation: CASSQDAPTRNTIYF.

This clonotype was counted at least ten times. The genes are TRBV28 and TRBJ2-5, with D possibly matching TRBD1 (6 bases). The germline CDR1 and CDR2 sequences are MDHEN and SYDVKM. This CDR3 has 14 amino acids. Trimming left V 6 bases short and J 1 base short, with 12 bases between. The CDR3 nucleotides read TGTGCCAGCAGGCGTGACAGGACCCAAGAGACCCAGTACTTC. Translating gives CASRRDRTQETQYF.

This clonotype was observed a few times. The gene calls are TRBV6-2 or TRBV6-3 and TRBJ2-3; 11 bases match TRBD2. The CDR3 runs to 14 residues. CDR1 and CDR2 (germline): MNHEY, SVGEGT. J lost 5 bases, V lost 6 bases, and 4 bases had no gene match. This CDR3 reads CASRLAGDGDTQYF. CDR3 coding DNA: TGTGCCAGCAGACTAGCGGGAGATGGAGATACGCAGTATTTT.

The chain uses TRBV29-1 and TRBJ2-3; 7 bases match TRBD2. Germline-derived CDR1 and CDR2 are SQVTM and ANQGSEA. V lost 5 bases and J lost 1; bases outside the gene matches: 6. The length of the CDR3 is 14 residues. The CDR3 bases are TGCAGCGTTCCACGCGGGAGTGGCACAGATACGCAGTATTTT. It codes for CSVPRGSGTDTQYF.

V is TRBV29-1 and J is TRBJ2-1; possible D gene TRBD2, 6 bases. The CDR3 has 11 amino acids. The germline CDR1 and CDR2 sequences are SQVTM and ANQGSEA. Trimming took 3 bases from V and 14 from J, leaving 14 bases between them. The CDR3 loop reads CSVDSAGLEFF. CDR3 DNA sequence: TGCAGCGTTGATAGTGCGGGGCTTGAGTTCTTC.

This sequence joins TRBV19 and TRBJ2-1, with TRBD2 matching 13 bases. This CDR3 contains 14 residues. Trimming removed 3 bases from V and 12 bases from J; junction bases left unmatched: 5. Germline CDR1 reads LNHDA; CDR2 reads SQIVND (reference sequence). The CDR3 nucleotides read TGTGCCAGTAGTATTGGGGGACTAGCGGGAAGGCAGTTCTTC. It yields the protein CASSIGGLAGRQFF.

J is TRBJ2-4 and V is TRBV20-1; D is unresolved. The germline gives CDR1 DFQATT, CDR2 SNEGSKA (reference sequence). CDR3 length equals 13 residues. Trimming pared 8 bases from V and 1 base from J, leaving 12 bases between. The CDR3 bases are TGCAGTACCTTGGTGTCGGCCAAAAACATTCAGTACTTC. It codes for CSTLVSAKNIQYF.

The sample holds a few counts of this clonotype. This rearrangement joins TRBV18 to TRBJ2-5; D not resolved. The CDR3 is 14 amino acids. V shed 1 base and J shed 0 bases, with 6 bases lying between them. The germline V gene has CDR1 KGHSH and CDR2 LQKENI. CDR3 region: CASSPRAHQETQYF. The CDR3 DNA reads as TGTGCCAGCTCACCACGCGCGCACCAAGAGACCCAGTACTTC. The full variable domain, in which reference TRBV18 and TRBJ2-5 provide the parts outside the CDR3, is NAGVMQNPRHLVRRRGQEARLRCSPMKGHSHVYWYRQLPEEGLKFMVYLQKENIIDESGMPKERFSAEFPKEGPSILRIQQVVRGDSAAYFCASSPRAHQETQYFGPGTRLLVL.

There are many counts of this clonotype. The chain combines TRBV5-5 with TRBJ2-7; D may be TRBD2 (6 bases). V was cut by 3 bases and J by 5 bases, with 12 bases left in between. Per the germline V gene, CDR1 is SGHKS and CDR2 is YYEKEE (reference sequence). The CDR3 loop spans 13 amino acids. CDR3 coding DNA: TGTGCCAGCAGCTCAACCGCGGGACACGAGCAGTACTTC. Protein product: CASSSTAGHEQYF.

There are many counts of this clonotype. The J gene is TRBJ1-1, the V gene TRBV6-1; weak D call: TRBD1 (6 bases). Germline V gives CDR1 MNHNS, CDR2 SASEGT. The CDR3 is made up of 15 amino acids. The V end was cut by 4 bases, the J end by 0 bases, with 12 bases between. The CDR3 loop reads CASSAKEGVNTEAFF. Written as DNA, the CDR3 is TGTGCCAGCAGTGCCAAGGAGGGGGTGAACACTGAAGCTTTCTTT.

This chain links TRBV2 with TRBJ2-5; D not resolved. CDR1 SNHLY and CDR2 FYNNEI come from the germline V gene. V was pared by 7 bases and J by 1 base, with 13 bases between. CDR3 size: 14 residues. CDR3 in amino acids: CASKPGHGQETQYF. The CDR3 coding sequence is TGTGCCAGCAAACCGGGCCATGGCCAAGAGACCCAGTACTTC.

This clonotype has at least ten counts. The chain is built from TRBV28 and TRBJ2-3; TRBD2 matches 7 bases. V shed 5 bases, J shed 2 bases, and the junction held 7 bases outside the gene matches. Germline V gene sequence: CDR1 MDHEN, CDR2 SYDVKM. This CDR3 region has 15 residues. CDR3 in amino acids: CASSPGGGLTDTQYF. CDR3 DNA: TGTGCCAGCAGTCCGGGCGGGGGACTCACAGATACGCAGTATTTT.

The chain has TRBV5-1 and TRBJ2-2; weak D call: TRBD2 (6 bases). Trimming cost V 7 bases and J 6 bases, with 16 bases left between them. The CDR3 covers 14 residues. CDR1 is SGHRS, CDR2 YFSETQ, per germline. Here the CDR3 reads CASALMEGPGELFF. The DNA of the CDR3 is TGCGCCAGCGCCCTTATGGAGGGTCCCGGGGAGCTGTTTTTT. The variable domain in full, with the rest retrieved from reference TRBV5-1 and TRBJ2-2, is KAGVTQTPRYLIKTRGQQVTLSCSPISGHRSVSWYQQTPGQGLQFLFEYFSETQRNKGNFPGRFSGRQFSNSRSEMNVSTLELGDSALYLCASALMEGPGELFFGEGSRLTVL.

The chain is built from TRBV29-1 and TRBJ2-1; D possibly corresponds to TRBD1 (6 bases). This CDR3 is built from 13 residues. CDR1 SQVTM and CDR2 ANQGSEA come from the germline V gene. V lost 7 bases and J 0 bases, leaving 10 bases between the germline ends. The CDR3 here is CSGRGGSYNEQFF. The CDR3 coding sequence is TGCAGCGGGAGAGGGGGCTCCTACAATGAGCAGTTCTTC.

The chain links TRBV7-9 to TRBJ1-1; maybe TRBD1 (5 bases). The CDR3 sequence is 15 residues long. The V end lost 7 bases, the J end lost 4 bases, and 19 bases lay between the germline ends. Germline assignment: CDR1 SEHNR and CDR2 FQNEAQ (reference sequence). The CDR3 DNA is TGTGCCAGCATCATTAGCGGGGGTGGTGGCACTGAAGCTTTCTTT. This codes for CASIISGGGGTEAFF.

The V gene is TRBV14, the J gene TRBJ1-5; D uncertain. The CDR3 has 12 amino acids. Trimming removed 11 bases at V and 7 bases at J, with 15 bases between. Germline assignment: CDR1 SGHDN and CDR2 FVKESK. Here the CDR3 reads CAPPPRWQPQHF. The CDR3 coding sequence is TGTGCCCCACCCCCGCGATGGCAGCCCCAGCATTTT.

For the CDR3, the DNA is TGCAGTGCTACCGGGACTAGCCGATACAATGAGCAGTTCTTC. This gives the protein CSATGTSRYNEQFF. V gene TRBV20-1 combines with J gene TRBJ2-1, with 9 positions matching TRBD2. Germline assignment: CDR1 DFQATT and CDR2 SNEGSKA (reference sequence). CDR3 size: 14 residues. Germline trimming cut 4 bases from V and 4 bases from J; bases unmatched to any gene: 5.